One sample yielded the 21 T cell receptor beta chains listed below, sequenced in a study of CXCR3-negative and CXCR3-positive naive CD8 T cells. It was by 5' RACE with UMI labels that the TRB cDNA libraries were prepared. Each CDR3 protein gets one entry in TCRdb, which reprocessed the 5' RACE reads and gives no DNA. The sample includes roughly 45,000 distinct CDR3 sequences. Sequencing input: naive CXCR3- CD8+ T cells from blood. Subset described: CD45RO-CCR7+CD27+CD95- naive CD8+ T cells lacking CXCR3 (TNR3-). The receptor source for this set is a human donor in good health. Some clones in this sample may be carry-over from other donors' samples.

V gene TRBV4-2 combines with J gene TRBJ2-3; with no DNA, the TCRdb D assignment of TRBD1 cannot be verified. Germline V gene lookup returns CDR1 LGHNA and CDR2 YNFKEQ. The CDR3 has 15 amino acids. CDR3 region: CASKTGGGDADTQYF.

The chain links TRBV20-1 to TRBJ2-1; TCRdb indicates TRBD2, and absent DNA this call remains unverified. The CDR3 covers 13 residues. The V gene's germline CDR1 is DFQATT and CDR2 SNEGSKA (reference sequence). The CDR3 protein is CSATHFERVGKFF.

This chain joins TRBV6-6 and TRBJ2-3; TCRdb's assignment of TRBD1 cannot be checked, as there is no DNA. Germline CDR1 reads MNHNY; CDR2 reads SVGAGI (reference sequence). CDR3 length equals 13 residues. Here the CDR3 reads CASSYPPGDTQYF.

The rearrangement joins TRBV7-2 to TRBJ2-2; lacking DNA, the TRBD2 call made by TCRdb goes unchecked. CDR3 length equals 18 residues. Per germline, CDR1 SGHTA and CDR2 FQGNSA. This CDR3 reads CASSLGLAGGLVTGELFF.

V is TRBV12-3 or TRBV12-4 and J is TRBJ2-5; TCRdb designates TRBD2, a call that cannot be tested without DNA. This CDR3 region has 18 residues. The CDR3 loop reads CASSPGTSGGDFQETQYF.

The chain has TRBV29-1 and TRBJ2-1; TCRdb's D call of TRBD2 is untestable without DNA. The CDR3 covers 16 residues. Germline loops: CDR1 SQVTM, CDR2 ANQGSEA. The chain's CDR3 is CSVEVTFAGMVHEQFF.

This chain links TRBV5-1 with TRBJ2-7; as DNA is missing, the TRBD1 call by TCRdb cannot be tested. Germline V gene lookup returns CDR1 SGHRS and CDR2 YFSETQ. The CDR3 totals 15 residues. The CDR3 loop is CASSLVGQGTYEQYF.

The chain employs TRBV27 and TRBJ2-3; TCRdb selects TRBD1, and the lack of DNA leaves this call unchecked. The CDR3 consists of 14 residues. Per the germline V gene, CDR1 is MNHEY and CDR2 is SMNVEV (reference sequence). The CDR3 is CASRNSQGWDTQYF.

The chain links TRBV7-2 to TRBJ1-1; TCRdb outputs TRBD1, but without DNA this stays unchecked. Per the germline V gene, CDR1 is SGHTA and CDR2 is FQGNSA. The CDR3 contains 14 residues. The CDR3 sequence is CASSLNVQGPEAFF.

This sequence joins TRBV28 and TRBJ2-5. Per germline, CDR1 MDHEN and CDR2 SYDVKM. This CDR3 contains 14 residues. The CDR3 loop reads CASSSNSVQETQYF.

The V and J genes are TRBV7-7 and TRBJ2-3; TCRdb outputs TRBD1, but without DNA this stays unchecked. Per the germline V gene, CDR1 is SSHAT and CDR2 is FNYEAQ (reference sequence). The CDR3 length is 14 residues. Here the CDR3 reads CASSPGAYTDTQYF. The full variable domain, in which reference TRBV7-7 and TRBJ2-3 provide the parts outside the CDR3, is GAGVSQSPRYKVTKRGQDVTLRCDPISSHATLYWYQQALGQGPEFLTYFNYEAQPDKSGLPSDRFSAERPEGSISTLTIQRTEQRDSAMYRCASSPGAYTDTQYFGPGTRLTVL.

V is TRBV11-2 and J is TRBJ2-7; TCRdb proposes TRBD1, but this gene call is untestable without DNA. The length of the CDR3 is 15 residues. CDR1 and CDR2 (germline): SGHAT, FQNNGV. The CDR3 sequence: CASSGGWDRGYEQYF.

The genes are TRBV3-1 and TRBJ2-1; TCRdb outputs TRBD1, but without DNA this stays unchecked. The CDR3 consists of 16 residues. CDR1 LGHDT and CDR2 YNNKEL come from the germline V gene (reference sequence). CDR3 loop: CASSQAGTGLYNEQFF.

This CDR3 reads CASSKAQDRGFSYGYTF. V is TRBV21-1 and J is TRBJ1-2; lacking DNA, the TRBD1 call made by TCRdb goes unchecked. TRBV21-1 is an annotated pseudogene. The CDR3 runs 17 residues.

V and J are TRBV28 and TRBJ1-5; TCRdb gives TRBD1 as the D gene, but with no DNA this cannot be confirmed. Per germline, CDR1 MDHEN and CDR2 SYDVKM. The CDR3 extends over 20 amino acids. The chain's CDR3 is CASSLDPTREEEVGSQPQHF.

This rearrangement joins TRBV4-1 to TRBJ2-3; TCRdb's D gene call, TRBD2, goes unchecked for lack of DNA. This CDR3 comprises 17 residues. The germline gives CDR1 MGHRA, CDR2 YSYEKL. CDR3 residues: CASSQAVAGGPTDTQYF.

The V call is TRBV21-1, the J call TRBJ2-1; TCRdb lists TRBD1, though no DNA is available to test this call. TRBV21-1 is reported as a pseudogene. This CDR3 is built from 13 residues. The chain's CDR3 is CASRRTGQPNPFF.

CDR3 amino acids: CASSPGLAEYQETQYF. J is TRBJ2-5 and V is TRBV7-9; no DNA is available, so the TRBD2 call from TCRdb remains unchecked. This CDR3 spans 16 amino acids. The germline CDR1 and CDR2 sequences are SEHNR and FQNEAQ (reference sequence).

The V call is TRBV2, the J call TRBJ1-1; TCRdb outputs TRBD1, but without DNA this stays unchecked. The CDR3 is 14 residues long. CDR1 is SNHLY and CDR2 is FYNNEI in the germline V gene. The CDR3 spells CASTNRQGYTEAFF.

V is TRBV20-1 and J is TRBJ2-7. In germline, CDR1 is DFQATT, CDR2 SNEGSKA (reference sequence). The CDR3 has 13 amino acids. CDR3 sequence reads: CSARERVSYEQYF.

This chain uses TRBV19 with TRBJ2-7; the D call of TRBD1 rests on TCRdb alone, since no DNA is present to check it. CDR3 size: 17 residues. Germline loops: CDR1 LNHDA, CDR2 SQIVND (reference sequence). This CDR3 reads CASSITAPDRGTHEQYF.